This TCR beta chain was captured by sequencing in a study of blood T cell repertoires in COVID-19. Across the whole study: Whether acute or convalescent, the COVID-19 samples came from the United States, Italy and Spain. The analysed material was cDNA or gDNA that came from T cells, B-cell-depleted T cells, or PBMCs.

Per the original methods: Reference gene primer amplification gave estimated nucleated cell counts. TCRdb's table, derived via immunoSEQ multiplex PCR, lists solely in-frame clones and lacks some. That table gives V, J and clone size, and the DNA gave D and trimming. The profile shows around 240,000 clones, about 85% of them singletons. This CDR3 is 15 amino acids long. V shed 0 bases and J shed 1 base, with 10 bases lying between them. Per germline, CDR1 SGHRS and CDR2 YFSETQ. The chain combines TRBV5-1 with TRBJ1-1, with unresolved D. The receptor was derived from a man in his forties with acute or convalescent COVID-19. Sequencing input: peripheral blood. The CDR3 nucleotides read TGCGCCAGCAGCTTGGTGGCAGAGCGGAACACTGAAGCTTTCTTT. Residues: CASSLVAERNTEAFF.